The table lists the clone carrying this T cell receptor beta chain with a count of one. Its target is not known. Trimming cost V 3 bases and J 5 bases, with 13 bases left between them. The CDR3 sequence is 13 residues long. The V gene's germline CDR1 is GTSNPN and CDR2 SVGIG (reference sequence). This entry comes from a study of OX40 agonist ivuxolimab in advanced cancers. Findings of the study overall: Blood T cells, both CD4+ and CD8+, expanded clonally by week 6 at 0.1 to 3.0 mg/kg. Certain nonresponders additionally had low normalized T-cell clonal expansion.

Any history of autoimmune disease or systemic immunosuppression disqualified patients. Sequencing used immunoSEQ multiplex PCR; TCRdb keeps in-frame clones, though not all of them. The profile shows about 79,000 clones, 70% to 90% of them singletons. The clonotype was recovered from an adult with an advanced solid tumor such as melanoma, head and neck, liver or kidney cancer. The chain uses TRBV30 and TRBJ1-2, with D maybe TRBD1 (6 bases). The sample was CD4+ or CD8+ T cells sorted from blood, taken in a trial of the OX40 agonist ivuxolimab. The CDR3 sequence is CAWRGMGAYGYTF. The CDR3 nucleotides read TGTGCCTGGAGGGGCATGGGGGCATATGGCTACACCTTC.